The rows below give T cell receptor beta chains drawn from one sample of a study of blood T cell repertoires in COVID-19. The repertoire was sequenced with immunoSEQ multiplex PCR; TCRdb's copy has only in-frame clones and lacks some. The sample contains 100,000 to 150,000 clones, 75% to 90% of which appear only once. Sequencing was carried out using peripheral blood. These receptors all stem from a man aged 40-55 years with acute or convalescent COVID-19. Each CDR3 is given with its conserved first and last residue. Each record gives: clone size, V gene, J gene, CDR3 protein. For some rows the clone size is stated as once, few or many, or as a class when expanded; others skip it.

abundance: .; v_gene: TRBV7-2; j_gene: TRBJ1-1; CDR3aa: CASSPNHRYTEAFF
abundance: .; v_gene: TRBV3-1/TRBV3-2; j_gene: TRBJ2-1; CDR3aa: CASSRQWEQFF
abundance: .; v_gene: TRBV7-2; j_gene: TRBJ2-7; CDR3aa: CASSLISGAYEQYF
abundance: .; v_gene: TRBV1; j_gene: TRBJ2-5; CDR3aa: CTSSQDIDSQETQYF
abundance: .; v_gene: TRBV2; j_gene: TRBJ1-1; CDR3aa: CASSEKGASFTEAFF
abundance: .; v_gene: TRBV5-1; j_gene: TRBJ1-2; CDR3aa: CASSWDTYGYTF
abundance: once; v_gene: TRBV5-1; j_gene: TRBJ2-3; CDR3aa: CASSLQGTDTQYF
abundance: .; v_gene: TRBV30; j_gene: TRBJ2-7; CDR3aa: CAWSNRGREQYF
abundance: .; v_gene: TRBV5-5; j_gene: TRBJ1-1; CDR3aa: CASSLVGGTNTEAFF
abundance: once; v_gene: TRBV10-1; j_gene: TRBJ2-5; CDR3aa: CASTRGAGGQETQYF
abundance: few; v_gene: TRBV3-1/TRBV3-2; j_gene: TRBJ1-5; CDR3aa: CASSQKAGANQPQHF
abundance: .; v_gene: TRBV27; j_gene: TRBJ2-7; CDR3aa: CASRGGSSYEQYF
abundance: .; v_gene: TRBV30; j_gene: TRBJ1-6; CDR3aa: CAWSVPGYGSPLHF
abundance: .; v_gene: TRBV12-5; j_gene: TRBJ2-5; CDR3aa: CASGLSSGSTAQYF
abundance: .; v_gene: TRBV30; j_gene: TRBJ1-4; CDR3aa: CAWDQRREKLFF
abundance: .; v_gene: TRBV6-6; j_gene: TRBJ1-2; CDR3aa: CASGEANYGYTF
abundance: .; v_gene: TRBV7-6; j_gene: TRBJ2-1; CDR3aa: CASSGQGDEQFF
abundance: once; v_gene: TRBV20-1; j_gene: TRBJ2-5; CDR3aa: CSASGSGGGETQYF
abundance: .; v_gene: TRBV27; j_gene: TRBJ1-1; CDR3aa: CASSKLFGHITEAFF
abundance: .; v_gene: TRBV30; j_gene: TRBJ2-3; CDR3aa: CAWSALARMADTQYF
abundance: .; v_gene: TRBV19; j_gene: TRBJ2-2; CDR3aa: CASSISGATGELFF
abundance: .; v_gene: TRBV15; j_gene: TRBJ1-4; CDR3aa: CATSRDRGWTNEKLFF
abundance: few; v_gene: TRBV9; j_gene: TRBJ2-7; CDR3aa: CASSPLAGGYEQYF
abundance: .; v_gene: TRBV4-1; j_gene: TRBJ1-3; CDR3aa: CASSHLGEGASGNTIYF
abundance: .; v_gene: TRBV30; j_gene: TRBJ1-2; CDR3aa: CACTRDLVHLYGYTF
abundance: .; v_gene: TRBV9; j_gene: TRBJ1-4; CDR3aa: CASSVDRAGEKLFF
abundance: once; v_gene: TRBV14; j_gene: TRBJ2-6; CDR3aa: CASSLNSGANVLTF
abundance: .; v_gene: TRBV4-2; j_gene: TRBJ1-5; CDR3aa: CASSQERDQPQHF
abundance: few; v_gene: TRBV9; j_gene: TRBJ2-5; CDR3aa: CASSALGTAHQETQYF
abundance: .; v_gene: TRBV5-1; j_gene: TRBJ2-1; CDR3aa: CASSLFRGRSYNEQFF
abundance: .; v_gene: TRBV2; j_gene: TRBJ2-6; CDR3aa: CAIQGSGANVLTF
abundance: .; v_gene: TRBV30; j_gene: TRBJ2-2; CDR3aa: CAWTTTRIAGELFF
abundance: .; v_gene: TRBV7-2; j_gene: TRBJ1-3; CDR3aa: CASSLNPVSGNTIYF
abundance: once; v_gene: TRBV10-3; j_gene: TRBJ2-7; CDR3aa: CVAGGALGHEQYF
abundance: .; v_gene: TRBV24-1; j_gene: TRBJ1-2; CDR3aa: CATSDPKPDRVDRGYTF
abundance: .; v_gene: TRBV5-1; j_gene: TRBJ1-6; CDR3aa: CASSYRVGNSPLHF
abundance: .; v_gene: TRBV9; j_gene: TRBJ2-1; CDR3aa: CASNLADYDNEQFF
abundance: .; v_gene: TRBV5-4; j_gene: TRBJ2-2; CDR3aa: CASSPTLLYGGELFF
abundance: .; v_gene: TRBV6-2/TRBV6-3; j_gene: TRBJ2-4; CDR3aa: CASSYLLRQGMTKNIQYF
abundance: .; v_gene: TRBV4-3; j_gene: TRBJ2-3; CDR3aa: CASSLAMSTDTQYF
abundance: .; v_gene: TRBV3-1/TRBV3-2; j_gene: TRBJ2-1; CDR3aa: CASSQGPLTSGYNEQFF
abundance: .; v_gene: TRBV9; j_gene: TRBJ1-4; CDR3aa: CASSVRGQTNEKLFF